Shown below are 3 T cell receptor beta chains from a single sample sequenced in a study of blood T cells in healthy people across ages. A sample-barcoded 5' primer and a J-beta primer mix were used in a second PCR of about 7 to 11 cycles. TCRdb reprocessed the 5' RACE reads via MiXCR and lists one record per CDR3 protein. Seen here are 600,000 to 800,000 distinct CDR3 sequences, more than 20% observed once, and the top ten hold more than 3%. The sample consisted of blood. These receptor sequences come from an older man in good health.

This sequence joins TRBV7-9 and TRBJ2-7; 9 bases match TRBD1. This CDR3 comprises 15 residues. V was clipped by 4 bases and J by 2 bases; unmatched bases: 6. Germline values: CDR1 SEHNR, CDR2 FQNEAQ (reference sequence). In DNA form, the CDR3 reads TGTGCCAGCAGCTCTACAGGGGGCCTTACCTACGAGCAGTACTTC. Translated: CASSSTGGLTYEQYF.

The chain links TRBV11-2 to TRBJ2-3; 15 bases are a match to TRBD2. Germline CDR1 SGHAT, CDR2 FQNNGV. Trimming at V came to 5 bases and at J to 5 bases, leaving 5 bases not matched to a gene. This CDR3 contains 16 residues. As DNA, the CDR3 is TGTGCCAGCAGCCCCGGGACTAGCGGGAGGTTAGATACGCAGTATTTT. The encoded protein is CASSPGTSGRLDTQYF.

This CDR3 reads CSAQGFRPATYEQYF. The CDR3 DNA reads TGCAGTGCTCAGGGTTTCAGGCCGGCAACCTACGAGCAGTACTTC. The chain recombines TRBV20-1 with TRBJ2-7; maybe TRBD1 (5 bases). The length of the CDR3 is 15 residues. Trimming pared 5 bases from V and 2 bases from J, leaving 19 bases between. Germline V gives CDR1 DFQATT, CDR2 SNEGSKA (reference sequence).